Each of the 27 T cell receptor beta chains below was sequenced from the same sample in a study of metastatic and nonmetastatic thyroid tumors. There were no patients who had received any treatment before thyroid surgery. Using MiXCR, TCRdb re-called clones from the PCR reads. The sample shows 25,000 to 30,000 clones, roughly 16% of them seen only once. Sequenced sample: blood. The receptor source for this set is a female donor with papillary thyroid cancer or a benign thyroid nodule (not recorded which). Some clones in this sample may be carry-over from other donors' samples.

This clone was detected ten times or more. The CDR3 sequence: CASSQVNSHYEQYF. The DNA of the CDR3 is TGTGCCAGCAGCCAAGTAAACAGCCACTACGAGCAGTACTTC. The chain recombines TRBV3-1 with TRBJ2-7, with D uncertain. Looked up from germline, CDR1 is LGHDT and CDR2 is YNNKEL (reference sequence). V lost 1 base to trimming and J lost 3 bases, with 10 bases between them. The CDR3 is made up of 14 amino acids.

This clone occurred many times. The gene calls are TRBV4-1 and TRBJ2-2, with 7 bases fitting TRBD1. Germline V gene lookup returns CDR1 MGHRA and CDR2 YSYEKL. With V trimmed by 3 bases and J by 5 bases, 6 bases remained unmatched. The CDR3 is 15 residues long. The DNA for the CDR3 is TGCGCCAGCAGCCAGGCCACACAGGGGACCGGGGAGCTGTTTTTT. Translation gives CASSQATQGTGELFF.

As concerns this clone: A much bigger clone sits one base away, suggesting this may be a read error. Different DNA sequences within this sample yield the same CDR3. The rearrangement links TRBV3-1 to TRBJ2-2; 7 nucleotides line up with TRBD1. The CDR3 loop spans 14 amino acids. Looked up from germline, CDR1 is LGHDT and CDR2 is YNNKEL (reference sequence). The CDR3 coding sequence is TGTGCCAGCAGCCAAGTAGGGGGCACCGGGGAGTTGTTTTTT. Protein: CASSQVGGTGELFF.

The genes are TRBV12-3 or TRBV12-4 and TRBJ2-2; 8 bases are a match to TRBD1. This CDR3 is built from 14 residues. Unmatched junction bases numbered 7, after V lost 6 bases and J lost 7 bases. CDR3 amino acids: CASSQTGGYGELFF. The CDR3 DNA is TGTGCCAGCAGCCAAACAGGGGGTTACGGGGAGCTGTTTTTT.

The rearrangement uses TRBV27 and TRBJ2-1, with D uncertain. Looked up from germline, CDR1 is MNHEY and CDR2 is SMNVEV (reference sequence). V was shortened by 4 bases and J by 6 bases, with 7 bases between the two germline ends. This CDR3 has 12 amino acids. CDR3 sequence reads: CASSSNTNEQFF. As DNA, the CDR3 is TGTGCCAGCAGTTCAAATACCAATGAGCAGTTCTTC.

This clone was counted ten times or more. The J gene is TRBJ1-1, the V gene TRBV4-1; tentatively, D is TRBD1 (6 bases). V was pared by 1 base and J by 4 bases, with 13 bases between. Germline CDR1 MGHRA, CDR2 YSYEKL. The CDR3 covers 15 residues. CDR3 residues: CASSQAIDRLTEAFF. The DNA of the CDR3 is TGCGCCAGCAGCCAAGCTATAGACAGGCTCACTGAAGCTTTCTTT.

To note about this clone: One junction end does not reproduce the germline sequence, and a read error may be involved. This chain links TRBV28 with TRBJ1-2, with 9 positions matching TRBD1. This CDR3 contains 17 residues. Germline values: CDR1 MDHEN, CDR2 SYDVKM. The CDR3 protein is CASNYPGTGFTNYGYTF. The CDR3 DNA sequence: TGTGCCAGCAATTACCCCGGGACAGGGTTCACGAACTACGGCTACACCTTC.

This clone was seen many times. The chain is built from TRBV2 and TRBJ2-7; possibly TRBD2 for D (6 bases). V lost 9 bases and J 1 base, leaving 13 bases between the germline ends. The CDR3 is 13 residues long. The germline CDR1 and CDR2 sequences are SNHLY and FYNNEI. In nucleotides, the CDR3 is TGTGCCAGTGCCTATAGCGGTTCCTACGAGCAGTACTTC. Translating it yields CASAYSGSYEQYF.

This clone was detected many times. The chain is built from TRBV13 and TRBJ2-7, with 7 bases fitting TRBD1. Trimming removed 2 bases from V and 7 bases from J; junction bases left unmatched: 8. There are 14 residues in the CDR3. The V gene's germline CDR1 is PRHDT and CDR2 FYEKMQ (reference sequence). The CDR3 region is CASSLPGQSTEQYF. The CDR3 bases are TGTGCCAGCAGCTTACCGGGACAGTCTACGGAGCAGTACTTC. Filled out from reference TRBV13 and TRBJ2-7, the complete variable domain reads AAGVIQSPRHLIKEKRETATLKCYPIPRHDTVYWYQQGPGQDPQFLISFYEKMQSDKGSIPDRFSAQQFSDYHSELNMSSLELGDSALYFCASSLPGQSTEQYFGPGTRLTVT.

CDR3 in amino acids: CASSLALAGLNEKLFF. The CDR3 nucleotides are TGTGCCAGCAGCTTAGCTTTGGCAGGGTTAAATGAAAAACTGTTTTTT. The chain has TRBV7-9 and TRBJ1-4, with D maybe TRBD1 (5 bases). Germline assignment: CDR1 SEHNR and CDR2 FQNEAQ (reference sequence). Trimming cost V 0 bases and J 5 bases, with 13 bases left between them. This CDR3 comprises 16 residues. Combining the CDR3 with reference TRBV7-9 and TRBJ1-4 gives the whole variable domain DTGVSQNPRHKITKRGQNVTFRCDPISEHNRLYWYRQTLGQGPEFLTYFQNEAQLEKSRLLSDRFSAERPKGSFSTLEIQRTEQGDSAMYLCASSLALAGLNEKLFFGSGTQLSVL.

V usage is TRBV7-6 and J usage is TRBJ2-7; 8 bases line up with TRBD1. V trimming: 6 bases; J trimming: 4 bases; junction bases outside the gene matches: 8. Germline lookup yields CDR1 SGHVS and CDR2 FNYEAQ. CDR3 length: 14 residues. The DNA of the CDR3 is TGTGCCAGCAGTTCCGGGACAGGACGTTACGAGCAGTACTTC. It encodes CASSSGTGRYEQYF.

This clone was seen a handful of times. This sequence joins TRBV6-1 and TRBJ2-6, with TRBD1 as a possible D gene (5 bases). Per the germline V gene, CDR1 is MNHNS and CDR2 is SASEGT. The CDR3 spans 15 residues. Trimming shortened V by 4 bases and J by 4 bases, and 11 bases separated the two germline ends. CDR3 amino acids: CASSGQGSGANVLTF. CDR3 DNA sequence: TGTGCCAGCAGTGGCCAGGGCTCAGGGGCCAACGTCCTGACTTTC.

This clone was detected ten times or more. This CDR3 is also generated by other DNA sequences in the sample. V and J are TRBV7-9 and TRBJ1-4, with D perhaps TRBD1 (5 bases). The CDR3 has 16 residues. V lost 1 base, J lost 0 bases, and 9 bases lay in between. Germline V gene data show CDR1 as SEHNR and CDR2 as FQNEAQ (reference sequence). CDR3 nucleotides: TGTGCCAGCAGCTTAGGTGTGGGGGCAACTAATGAAAAACTGTTTTTT. It yields the protein CASSLGVGATNEKLFF.

This clone occurred many times. This chain connects TRBV4-2 to TRBJ2-1, with 14 positions matching TRBD2. The germline gives CDR1 LGHNA, CDR2 YNFKEQ. The CDR3 is 18 amino acids. Germline trimming cut 4 bases from V and 7 bases from J; bases unmatched to any gene: 12. The CDR3 loop reads CASSPGLAGAHGENEQFF. The CDR3 DNA reads as TGTGCCAGCAGCCCGGGACTAGCGGGAGCTCACGGGGAAAATGAGCAGTTCTTC.

This clone was counted at least ten times. The chain recombines TRBV2 with TRBJ1-2, with TRBD1 identical over 10 bases. The V segment lost 3 bases and the J segment 4 bases; nucleotides outside the gene matches: 5. The germline V gene encodes CDR1 SNHLY and CDR2 FYNNEI. This CDR3 comprises 15 residues. CDR3 nucleotides: TGTGCCAGCAGTGACCCTGGGGACAGGGGCTATGGCTACACCTTC. As protein: CASSDPGDRGYGYTF.

This clone was detected ten times or more. The gene calls are TRBV5-1 and TRBJ1-3; D might be TRBD1 (5 bases). The CDR3 has 16 amino acids. The V gene's germline CDR1 is SGHRS and CDR2 YFSETQ. V was pared by 4 bases and J by 1 base, with 15 bases between. CDR3 nucleotide sequence: TGCGCCAGCAGCCCCCCCCTGGGGGGATCTGGAAACACCATATATTTT. Amino acid sequence: CASSPPLGGSGNTIYF. The full variable domain, completed using reference TRBV5-1 and TRBJ1-3, is KAGVTQTPRYLIKTRGQQVTLSCSPISGHRSVSWYQQTPGQGLQFLFEYFSETQRNKGNFPGRFSGRQFSNSRSEMNVSTLELGDSALYLCASSPPLGGSGNTIYFGEGSWLTVV.

This clone was counted at least ten times. V usage is TRBV3-1 and J usage is TRBJ1-4; D unresolved. CDR3 length: 13 amino acids. V was trimmed by 1 base and J by 7 bases, leaving 7 bases between them. Germline assignment: CDR1 LGHDT and CDR2 YNNKEL (reference sequence). CDR3 residues: CASSQGQGEKLFF. The CDR3 DNA reads TGTGCCAGCAGCCAAGGACAAGGTGAAAAACTGTTTTTT.

The V gene is TRBV20-1, the J gene TRBJ2-7; 10 bases agree with TRBD2. The germline V gene has CDR1 DFQATT and CDR2 SNEGSKA (reference sequence). Trimming at V came to 1 base and at J to 2 bases, leaving 11 bases not matched to a gene. The CDR3 consists of 17 residues. Here the CDR3 DNA reads TGCAGTGCTAGAGGGTCCCCGGGACTAGCGTCTGCCTACGAGCAGTACTTC. Amino acid sequence: CSARGSPGLASAYEQYF.

The count of this clone is one. This may come from a read error, since a much larger clone is one base off. The gene calls are TRBV3-1 and TRBJ2-5; TRBD1 aligns across 7 bases. This CDR3 is 14 amino acids long. Germline CDR1 LGHDT, CDR2 YNNKEL (reference sequence). CDR3 in DNA: TGTGCCTGCAGCCAAGGACAGGTGGAAGAGACCCAGTACTTC. Residues: CACSQGQVEETQYF.

In its sample, this clone ranks as medium-sized. The chain combines TRBV6-1 with TRBJ1-6; D is perhaps TRBD1 (5 bases). V was trimmed by 6 bases and J by 1 base, leaving 16 bases between them. There are 17 residues in the CDR3. Germline CDR1 reads MNHNS; CDR2 reads SASEGT. The CDR3 here is CASRSTGFRSYNSPLHF. In DNA form, the CDR3 reads TGTGCCAGCAGGTCAACAGGATTTAGGTCCTATAATTCACCCCTCCACTTT.

This clone came up a few times. The rearrangement joins TRBV5-6 to TRBJ1-6, with no clear D. The germline V and J ends were trimmed by 8 bases and 10 bases, with 19 bases remaining between them. This CDR3 has 14 residues. In germline, CDR1 is SGHDT, CDR2 YYEEEE. The CDR3 bases are TGTGCCAGTCGTGTCCGTGACCGACCATCACCCCTCCACTTT. This encodes CASRVRDRPSPLHF.

The chain has TRBV7-7 and TRBJ2-5, with D perhaps matching TRBD1 (5 bases). CDR1 is SSHAT and CDR2 is FNYEAQ in the germline V gene (reference sequence). V was clipped by 7 bases and J by 5 bases, with 17 bases between them. The CDR3 runs to 14 residues. CDR3 nucleotide sequence: TGTGCCAGCACCTTTGGGCAGGGCGGCGAGACCCAGTACTTC. This codes for CASTFGQGGETQYF.

This clone was seen many times. CDR3 amino acids: CASSLMESNYGYTF. Written as DNA, the CDR3 is TGTGCCAGCAGCTTAATGGAGTCTAACTATGGCTACACCTTC. The chain is built from TRBV7-9 and TRBJ1-2; D not certain. V lost 2 bases, J lost 0 bases, and 7 bases lay in between. The CDR3 is 14 residues long. Germline V gene sequence: CDR1 SEHNR, CDR2 FQNEAQ (reference sequence).

This clone was counted many times. V usage is TRBV10-3 and J usage is TRBJ1-2; no firm D call. V shed 2 bases and J shed 8 bases, with 9 bases lying between them. Germline V lookup: CDR1 ENHRY, CDR2 SYGVKD. The CDR3 is 12 amino acids. CDR3 region: CAISEPLGGYTF. CDR3 nucleotides: TGTGCCATCAGTGAGCCCCTAGGGGGCTACACCTTC.

At least ten counts were recorded for this clone. In the same sample, other DNA sequences code for this CDR3. This chain links TRBV10-3 with TRBJ1-2, with 7 nucleotides matching TRBD1. Looked up from germline, CDR1 is ENHRY and CDR2 is SYGVKD. V shed 0 bases and J 4 bases; nucleotides not matched to a gene: 8. CDR3 size: 16 residues. The CDR3 nucleotides read TGTGCCATCAGTGAGTCGCCCTTGGACAGGACCTATGGCTACACCTTC. Translating gives CAISESPLDRTYGYTF.

The CDR3 spells CASREVGEYQPQHF. DNA for the CDR3: TGTGCCAGCAGGGAGGTTGGGGAATACCAGCCCCAGCATTTT. This chain links TRBV6-2 or TRBV6-3 with TRBJ1-5; D gene uncertain. Germline CDR1 is MNHEY and CDR2 is SVGEGT. There are 14 residues in the CDR3. Deletions cut 6 bases from V and 7 bases from J, with 16 bases between.

As for this clone: A much larger clone is a single base away; this may be a read error. This sequence joins TRBV30 and TRBJ1-1; the D gene is possibly TRBD1 (5 bases). Germline lookup yields CDR1 GTSNPN and CDR2 SVGIG (reference sequence). The length of the CDR3 is 13 residues. The CDR3 bases are TGTGCCTGGAGCCCCGGGTGGGGCCGTGAAGCTCTCTTT. Translating it yields CAWSPGWGREALF.